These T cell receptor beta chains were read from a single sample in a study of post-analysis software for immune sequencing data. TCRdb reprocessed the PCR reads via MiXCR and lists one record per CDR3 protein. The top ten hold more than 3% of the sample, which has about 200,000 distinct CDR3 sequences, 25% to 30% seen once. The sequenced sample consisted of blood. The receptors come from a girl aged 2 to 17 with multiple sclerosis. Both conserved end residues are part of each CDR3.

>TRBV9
CASSVVDLARSYEQYF
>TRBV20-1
CSASLAGGTNEQFF
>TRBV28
CATKEGPYRGRGEQFF
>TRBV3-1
CASSQEYKVHEQYF
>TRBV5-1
CASRRTGGFSSVGGYTF
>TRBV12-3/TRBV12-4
CASSSGQGIKYEQYF
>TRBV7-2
CASSHRLDYNNEQFF
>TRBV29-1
CSVVGSGRSTDTQYF
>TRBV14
CASSQLSPEHLYNEQFF
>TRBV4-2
CASSQGTAFNEKLFF
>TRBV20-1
CSATRGIDEQFF
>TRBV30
CAWRFGYNEQFF
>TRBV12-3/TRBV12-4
CASRRNSGGVYEQYF
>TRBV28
CASSSGADYEQYF
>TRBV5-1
CASSFRDNTDTQYF
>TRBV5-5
CASSFPRLQGMDEQFF
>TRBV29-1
CSGVGIYEQYF
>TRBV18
CASSPGQGAYNEQLF
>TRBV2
CASRVDRAYEQYF
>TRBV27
CASSFRQVMSGANVLTF
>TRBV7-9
CASSLFPLAGLVEEQYF
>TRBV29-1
CSVERQATDTQYF
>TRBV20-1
CSARDRFGGIRGYTF
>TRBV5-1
CASNLPGEETQYF
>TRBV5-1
CASSLAGQGARLSSYEQYF
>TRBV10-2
CASSDSGYNEQFF
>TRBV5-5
CASSLRRGGSEGTQYF
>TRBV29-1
CSAEPGLALRPPSYEQYF
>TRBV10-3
CAISVSGTGEGTQYF
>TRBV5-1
CASSLRAGDTEAFF
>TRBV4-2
CASSQQGSSTYEQYF
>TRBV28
CASSLIGTGGGEQFF
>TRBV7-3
CASSLGSGWRDYGYTF
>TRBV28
CASETLSGGYYNEQFF
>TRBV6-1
CASRYSSYNEQFF
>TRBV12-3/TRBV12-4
CASSPAGYNEQFF
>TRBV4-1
CASSTPPGQTFSYEQYF
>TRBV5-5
CASSFSPSNTEAFF
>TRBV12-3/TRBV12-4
CASSSWSQGTQYF
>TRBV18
CASSPGLAELTDTQYF
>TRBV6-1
CASSEGPRDTQYF
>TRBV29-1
CSVDEVYEQFF
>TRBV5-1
CASSPAGFNEQFF
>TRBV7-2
CASSPRLASNYGYTF
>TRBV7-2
CASSLESGIAYGYTF